The present entry profiles one T cell receptor beta chain with its context. As yet, its antigen is unknown. PCR involved 60 Vbeta and 13 Jbeta primers. Some clones are missing from TCRdb's copy, which holds only in-frame ones; the method was immunoSEQ multiplex PCR. Among around 150,000 clones listed, roughly 68% were seen once. This specimen comes from a study of cytomegalovirus exposure and HLA in healthy donors. The CDR3 totals 14 residues. Trimming took 1 base from V and 2 from J, leaving 8 bases between them. Germline V gene data show CDR1 as SGHDT and CDR2 as YYEEEE. General study results and limits: In a later analysis, V- and J-gene trimming of beta chains associated with a DCLRE1C missense variant, replicated independently. High sensitivity and specificity were reportedly achieved when the classifier diagnosed cytomegalovirus status. According to an earlier analysis, most TCR beta V segments yielded productive rearrangements about 90% or about 30% of the time.

The clonotype was recovered from a man in his fifties or sixties in good health and CMV-seronegative. Material for sequencing was PBMCs. The genes are TRBV5-6 and TRBJ2-3; possible D gene TRBD1, 5 bases. The CDR3: CASSLLGATDTQYF. Written as DNA, the CDR3 is TGTGCCAGCAGCTTGCTAGGGGCCACAGATACGCAGTATTTT.